This T cell receptor (beta chain) was sequenced during a study of T cell responses to AZD1222 COVID-19 vaccine (dated by TCRdb to 2020 to 2022). Looking at the study overall: AZD1222 recipients whose second dose came at about 4 weeks and those whose second dose came at about 12 weeks were combined into one group, since spike-specific TCR depth and breadth did not differ between the two schedules. TCR sequencing covered fewer than 250 trial participants: approximately 200 given two doses of AZD1222 and about 26 given two doses of MenACWY control vaccine. Enrollment into the trials was organized by age into subgroups of 18-55, 56-69 and 70-plus years, and those subgroups contained 148, 28 and 57 TCR-sequenced participants, respectively.

Overall study results and their limits: Because no day 14 peak-response samples were available, repertoires were characterized only after the peak T cell response. A significant rise in spike-specific TCR breadth and depth was observed after two AZD1222 doses relative to day 0 and relative to MenACWY recipients. Conclusions about previously exposed vaccinees are limited, since just 5 or 6 AZD1222 recipients were seropositive for SARS-CoV-2 at baseline. Reportedly, close to half of the unique spike-specific TCRs recognized epitopes lying outside the regions that are mutated in the B.1.351 and B.1.1.7 variants. CD4 TCRs associated with the vaccine covered the entire spike protein, and the dominant responses were in regions 160-218 and 743-854. Most participants were white British and females outnumbered males, and the authors suggested that clonal diversity may have been underestimated. The 56-69-year group was small, and its depth increase did not reach significance, likely because of low power.

The CDR3 regions of human TCRbeta chains were analyzed by immunosequencing. The source study handled its data this way. Repertoire TCRs were matched against a reference library of SARS-CoV-2-specific TCRs generated with the MIRA antigen-specificity platform. Breadth meant the fraction of unique TCRs that were SARS-CoV-2-associated, whereas depth meant the fraction of total T cells that were SARS-CoV-2-associated. Using the MIRA data, each spike-specific TCR was assigned both to the spike region to which the TCR was reactive and to a CD4 or CD8 class. Log10-transformed breadth and depth values were compared by one-way ANOVA with Sidak's multiple comparisons tests. TCRdb took this table from immuneACCESS and kept in-frame rearrangements with V and J called. Such tables lack part of the clones; where checked against another copy, unresolved V genes explain under half of the gap, and the rest is unexplained. D and trimming come from the DNA, and the V and J calls and clone size come from that table. The sample data list 70,000 to 85,000 clones, and roughly 80% of these were observed just once. The ten largest clonotypes hold approximately 2.8% of the sample.

Worth noting for this clone: Its recognized antigen is unknown. No base-level quality is on record; no much larger clone is a single base apart.

The CDR1 and CDR2 encoded by the germline V gene are MDHEN and SYDVKM. V trim: 5 bases; J trim: 5 bases; unmatched bases: 3. The CDR3 holds 14 amino acids from the cysteine to the phenylalanine. The entry retains the CDR3 DNA only, 42 bases that are in frame from base 1. The time point label on this specimen signifies: baseline before first vaccination. Vaccinee samples were obtained from the UK trials COV001 and COV002, which included a single-blind randomized controlled phase 2/3 trial of AZD1222 (ChAdOx1 nCoV-19) in healthy adults. Trial participant PBMC samples were collected at day 0 and day 28 after the second dose for TCRbeta chain sequencing.

This chain is built from TRBV28 and TRBJ2-2; 9 middle bases align to TRBD1. Specimen: peripheral blood, collected on day 0 of AZD1222 vaccination. This TCR came from an adult in good health. The nucleotides are TGTGCCAGCAGTCAGGACAGGGGAACCGGGGAGCTGTTTTTT. It specifies CASSQDRGTGELFF.